These T cell receptor beta chains were read from a single sample in a study of T cells after somatic rescue of genetic block. The method was immunoSEQ multiplex PCR; TCRdb's version includes in-frame clones alone and lacks a portion of them. The data contain 9,500 to 15,000 clones, 73% of them seen just once; the ten biggest clones take up around 20%. The sequenced sample consisted of peripheral blood mononuclear cells (PBMCs). Every receptor here comes from a boy aged 5-17 years. Both conserved end residues are part of each CDR3. D genes are given only for firm matches. Rows may omit the clone size; those that give it use once, few, many or a size class.

d_call	v_call	j_call	clone_size	cdr3_nt	cdr3_aa
NA	TRBV28	TRBJ2-7	NA	TGTACCAGCAGTTACCCCGGGGCAGGGAAAGGCTACGAGCAGTACTTC	CTSSYPGAGKGYEQYF
TRBD1	TRBV6-1	TRBJ1-5	NA	TGTGCCAGCAGTGGGGACAGTGGAAGCAATCAGCCCCAGCATTTT	CASSGDSGSNQPQHF
TRBD1	TRBV7-9	TRBJ2-7	NA	TGTGCCAGCAGCTTTTCGGGACAGGGGGCTGGCGAGCAGTACTTC	CASSFSGQGAGEQYF
NA	TRBV6-6	TRBJ2-7	NA	TGTGCCATCACCCAACAGGCCTCCTCCTACGAGCAGTACTTC	CAITQQASSYEQYF
TRBD2	TRBV7-9	TRBJ2-3	few	TGTGCCAGCAGCCGTCCGACTAGCGGCACAGATACGCAGTATTTT	CASSRPTSGTDTQYF
TRBD1	TRBV6-5	TRBJ1-2	NA	TGTGCCAGCAGTTACACCCAACAGGGGTTCTATGGCTACACCTTC	CASSYTQQGFYGYTF
TRBD1	TRBV18	TRBJ2-3	NA	TGTGCCAGCTCACCGACCGGGACAGGGTTCACAGATACGCAGTATTTT	CASSPTGTGFTDTQYF
NA	TRBV21-1	TRBJ1-5	NA	TGTGCCAGCACCGGGGGGGACAATCAGCCCCAGCATTTT	CASTGGDNQPQHF
NA	TRBV5-1	TRBJ2-2	NA	TGCGCCAGCAGCTTGTGGCAGGGTAGCACCGGGGAGCTGTTTTTT	CASSLWQGSTGELFF
TRBD2	TRBV6-1	TRBJ2-3	NA	TGTGCCAGCAGTCGGACTAGTTCGAAGGCAGATACGCAGTATTTT	CASSRTSSKADTQYF
TRBD1	TRBV18	TRBJ2-1	once	TGTGCCAGCTCATCCCGGGACAGGGGAGAGCGGGGAGAGTACAATGAGCAGTTCTTC	CASSSRDRGERGEYNEQFF
TRBD1	TRBV6-1	TRBJ1-5	NA	TGTGCCAGCAGCGCCGGGACAGGGGCTAATCAGCCCCAGCATTTT	CASSAGTGANQPQHF
TRBD1	TRBV10-3	TRBJ2-7	NA	TGTGCCATCAGCGGACTCGCGACAGGGGAGAGCTCCTACGAGCAGTACTTC	CAISGLATGESSYEQYF
NA	TRBV23-1	TRBJ1-5	NA	TGCGCCAGCCGACCAGGGATCGGGCAGCCCCAGCATTTT	CASRPGIGQPQHF
TRBD2	TRBV5-4	TRBJ2-3	NA	TGTGCCAGCAGCCGCCAGACTAGCGGGGTAACAGATACGCAGTATTTT	CASSRQTSGVTDTQYF
NA	TRBV19	TRBJ2-7	few	TGTGCCAGTAGTATCGCTGCAGGGAGCGAGCAGTACTTC	CASSIAAGSEQYF
TRBD2	TRBV7-9	TRBJ2-1	NA	TGTGCCAGCAGCTCAGACCTAGCGGGTGAGCAGTTCTTC	CASSSDLAGEQFF
NA	TRBV28	TRBJ1-5	NA	TGTGCCAGCAGTCCTCAAAGAAGGGGGCCCCAGCATTTT	CASSPQRRGPQHF
NA	TRBV2	TRBJ2-1	few	TGTGCCAGCAGTGGGGGGCAGTTCTTC	CASSGGQFF
TRBD2	TRBV27	TRBJ2-1	NA	TGTGCCAGCAGTTTAAGACTAGCGGGAGAAGTCAGCGCCTACAATGAGCAGTTCTTC	CASSLRLAGEVSAYNEQFF
TRBD1	TRBV28	TRBJ2-3	NA	TGTGCCAGCAGTAATGGACAGGTCAAACCTACGCAGTATTTT	CASSNGQVKPTQYF
NA	TRBV7-6	TRBJ2-5	few	TGTGCCAGCAGCTTAGAGCTGTTCCAAGAGACCCAGTACTTC	CASSLELFQETQYF
TRBD2	TRBV6-5	TRBJ2-1	NA	TGTGCCAGCAAAATCGGACTAGCGGTTTACAATGAGCAGTTCTTC	CASKIGLAVYNEQFF
NA	TRBV5-3	TRBJ2-6	NA	TGTGCCAGAAAATTTCAAGGTGAACAAAGTCGGGCCAACGTCCTGACTTTC	CARKFQGEQSRANVLTF
NA	TRBV5-1	TRBJ1-1	NA	TGCGCCAGCAGCTTTGATGGGTGGGGGACTGAAGCTTTCTTT	CASSFDGWGTEAFF
NA	TRBV6-5	TRBJ2-3	NA	TGTGCCAGCAGCCAGGGGTCAGATACGCAGTATTTT	CASSQGSDTQYF
NA	TRBV19	TRBJ2-7	NA	TGTGCCAGTAGCCTCGGGTCCTCCTACGAGCAGTACTTC	CASSLGSSYEQYF
TRBD1	TRBV7-3	TRBJ2-3	NA	TGTGCCAGCAGTCCGGGACAGGGAGCGCAGTATTTT	CASSPGQGAQYF
TRBD1	TRBV5-1	TRBJ1-2	NA	TGCGCCAGCAGCAACCGACAGGGGGGAGGCTATGGCTACACCTTC	CASSNRQGGGYGYTF
TRBD1	TRBV30	TRBJ2-2	once	TGTGCCTGGAGTCCTGGACAGGGGGCCGGGGAGCTGTTTTTT	CAWSPGQGAGELFF
TRBD1	TRBV9	TRBJ2-3	medium-sized	TGTGCCAGCAGCGTTATCGGACAGGGACCATGGGGACCAGATACGCAGTATTTT	CASSVIGQGPWGPDTQYF
NA	TRBV18	TRBJ2-5	NA	TGTGCCAGCTCACTAGGGGTGGAGACCCAGTACTTC	CASSLGVETQYF
TRBD2	TRBV6-1	TRBJ2-3	NA	TGTGCCAGCAGTAAAGCGGGGGCCAGTTATAGTACGCAGTATTTT	CASSKAGASYSTQYF
NA	TRBV4-2	TRBJ2-7	NA	TGTGCCAGCAGCCAGGGGGGAGCTGGATACGAGCAGTACTTC	CASSQGGAGYEQYF
TRBD2	TRBV7-3	TRBJ2-1	NA	TGTGCCAGCAGCCCCCATTCGTGGACTAGCGGGAGTGGTGAGCAGTTCTTC	CASSPHSWTSGSGEQFF
TRBD2	TRBV28	TRBJ2-1	NA	TGTGCCAGCAGCCCACCGGGACTACATTACAATGAGCAGTTCTTC	CASSPPGLHYNEQFF
NA	TRBV7-8	TRBJ2-7	few	TGTGCCAGCAGCTTAGGGGTAGCTGCAGAATACGAGCAGTACTTC	CASSLGVAAEYEQYF